This T cell receptor (beta chain) was sequenced during a study of shared clonotypes between healthy human individuals (dated by TCRdb to about 2020). Regarding the complete study: A couple of women and three men aged 18 to 49 years were included in the cohort. Per donor, leukapheresis produced somewhere between about 0.9 and 10 billion PBMCs. For each donor, CD4 naive and CD4 memory were each run on three plates, CD8 naive on two plates, and CD8 memory on one plate. To increase sequencing depth and limit assay-specific biases, TCR repertoire library preparation and sequencing were carried out by different laboratories using diverse techniques. To estimate repertoire size and how much clonotype sharing occurs between individuals, the study deeply sequenced the blood TCR repertoires of about five healthy adults. What the authors observed across the whole study: Sampling was restricted to blood, and TCR repertoires in tissues likely differ from the TCR repertoires found in blood. The genetic and exposure-history diversity represented was limited by the small number of donors. Based on pairwise subsampling, the degree of clonotype sharing among donors was expected to be affected by sequencing depth. Naive subsets generally had larger estimated clonotype richness than memory subsets did. Compared with non-shared clonotypes, clonotypes shared by all four sorted-subset donors had higher generation probabilities. Even with the large sequencing depth, rarefaction of the sorted-subset datasets indicated that sequencing was incomplete. When several donors were compared, the shared fraction of clonotypes was about 5% for naive CD4, approximately 3.5% for naive CD8, 2.3% for memory CD4, and under 0.5% for memory CD8.

CDR1 and CDR2 (LNHDA, SQIVND) derive from the germline V gene (reference sequence). Spanning cysteine to phenylalanine, the CDR3 consists of 16 amino acids. The sequence is cut down to CDR3 DNA, 48 bases in frame from base 1. Trimming takes 4 bases from V and 0 bases from J, and the germline ends sit 15 bases apart. As for this clone: What antigen it recognizes has not been identified. No base quality values were provided; no much bigger clone lies one nucleotide off.

TCR CDR3 regions were amplified from genomic DNA by multiplex PCR using the deep immunoSEQ assay. For each cell subset, the extracted genomic DNA was distributed evenly across all wells of several immunoSEQ 96-well plates, and each plate served as one replicate. For sorted subsets, around 200 ng genomic DNA, equal to about 30,000 T cell genomes, was loaded into each replicate PCR. Purified libraries were quantified with a Qubit 3.0 fluorometer, sized on a Bioanalyzer 2100, and re-quantified with the KAPA Library Quantification kit. Each immunoSEQ 96-well plate was sequenced on its own single-read 150-cycle Illumina NextSeq 550 flow cell. The original pipeline was this. The immunoSEQ output contained only junctional sequences without quality scores, so filtering could not match that applied to full-length reads. Sequences were annotated with PyIR, a Python wrapper for IgBLAST v1.9, and V/J genes and CDR3 were assigned using IMGT germline references. Reads were removed for weak V/J assignments (E-value above 1e-6), missing CDR3, stop codons, out-of-frame junctions, or ambiguous translated residues. V3J clonotypes were defined as sequences sharing an identical inferred V gene, J gene, and CDR3 amino acid sequence. Percentage overlap between repertoires was calculated by dividing the number of shared unique clonotypes by the size of the smaller repertoire. RTK rarefaction, the Chao1 estimator, and Recon v2.1 estimates of unobserved clonotypes were used to assess repertoire richness. OLGA was used to compute generation probabilities for all TCRbeta clonotypes that the gDNA method yielded from several donors. TCRdb re-hosts the immuneACCESS table, in-frame sequences only. Its copies lack some clones; in the studies checked, an unresolved V gene accounts for under half of them, and the cause for the rest is not known. Clone size and V and J calls were adopted from that table, with D and trimming inferred from the DNA. The sample table records under 750,000 clones; over 60% of these occur just once. Jointly, the top ten make up more than 1.5% of the sample.

Healthy HIV-negative adults with no recently reported acute infections or vaccinations were included as donors. Only Caucasian adults living in Nashville, Tennessee, USA were represented among the donors. CD4+ T cells were enriched through magnetic negative selection, after which naive cells were positively selected on CD45RA and the remaining negative fraction served as the memory subset. After blood collection by leukapheresis, PBMCs were isolated using Ficoll-Histopaque density gradient centrifugation and then cryopreserved in the vapor phase of liquid nitrogen. Analytical flow cytometry was used to check the purity and quantity of every magnetically sorted T cell population. Genomic DNA was isolated from every sorted fraction and measured by UV absorbance on a Nanodrop 2000c.

Sequencing was carried out using memory CD4+ T cells sorted from blood. Reading the label with the study, this specimen's cell subset or site is: CD45RA-negative fraction. The source is a woman younger than 45 in good health. The receptor chain draws on TRBV19 and TRBJ1-2, and possibly TRBD1, on 5 matching bases. The DNA sequence is TGTGCCAGTAGTAGGGGGACTCGGGCTACTAACTATGGCTACACCTTC. Its coded protein is CASSRGTRATNYGYTF. The CDR3, completed at both ends by the reference TRBV19 and TRBJ1-2 genes, gives the full variable domain DGGITQSPKYLFRKEGQNVTLSCEQNLNHDAMYWYRQDPGQGLRLIYYSQIVNDFQKGDIAEGYSVSREKKESFPLTVTSAQKNPTAFYLCASSRGTRATNYGYTFGSGTRLTVV.